What follows are 15 T cell receptor beta chains derived from one specimen sequenced in a study of T cells in localized non-small cell lung cancer. Generated by immunoSEQ multiplex PCR, the TCRdb table keeps only in-frame clones and is missing some. The sample includes more than 30,000 clones, over 75% of them seen just once. The input for sequencing was peripheral blood, taken before any cancer treatment. All receptors derive from a male donor older than 55 with stage III lung adenocarcinoma.

Remarks on this clone: The junction and the germline gene differ at one end; a read error may be behind it. The CDR3 sequence is CASSSDWRETQYF. The CDR3 region has the DNA TGTGCCAGCAGTTCCGACTGGAGAGAGACTCAGTACTTC. V is TRBV2 and J is TRBJ2-5; D unclear. CDR3 length equals 13 residues. From germline, CDR1 is SNHLY and CDR2 FYNNEI.

The chain links TRBV5-6 to TRBJ1-1; D remains ambiguous. The CDR3 is 13 amino acids. V dropped 3 bases and J dropped 10 bases, with 16 bases sitting between them. The germline V gene has CDR1 SGHDT and CDR2 YYEEEE. The CDR3 is CASSSRTGTRAFF. The CDR3 nucleotides are TGTGCCAGCAGCTCGCGGACTGGAACGCGAGCTTTCTTT.

This chain joins TRBV7-9 and TRBJ2-7; D remains ambiguous. V shed 0 bases and J shed 5 bases, with 14 bases lying between them. The CDR3 is made up of 15 amino acids. CDR1 and CDR2 (germline): SEHNR, FQNEAQ (reference sequence). CDR3 sequence: CASSLAFIFGDEQYF. The CDR3 region has the DNA TGTGCCAGCAGCTTAGCGTTTATTTTCGGAGACGAGCAGTACTTC.

The chain carries TRBV2 and TRBJ1-5; TRBD1 aligns across 7 bases. The V segment lost 5 bases and the J segment 1 base; nucleotides outside the gene matches: 2. From germline, CDR1 is SNHLY and CDR2 FYNNEI. This CDR3 is built from 14 residues. CDR3 residues: CASSLGQSNQPQHF. The CDR3, as DNA: TGTGCCAGCAGTCTGGGACAGAGCAATCAGCCCCAGCATTTT.

V and J are TRBV9 and TRBJ2-3; 7 nucleotides line up with TRBD2. V lost 0 bases, J lost 6 bases, and 4 bases stayed unmatched. This CDR3 is 14 amino acids long. The germline CDR1 and CDR2 sequences are SGDLS and YYNGEE. The CDR3 loop reads CASSVDAGVDTQYF. The CDR3, as DNA: TGTGCCAGCAGCGTAGATGCGGGAGTTGATACGCAGTATTTT.

The rearrangement links TRBV6-5 to TRBJ2-7; D not certain. CDR1 MNHEY and CDR2 SVGAGI come from the germline V gene. This CDR3 spans 13 amino acids. Between the trimmed V and J ends, which lost 0 bases and 4 bases, there was a span of 7 bases. The CDR3 loop is CASSYSLPYEQYF. CDR3 sequence (DNA): TGTGCCAGCAGTTACTCGCTCCCGTACGAGCAGTACTTC.

The chain recombines TRBV30 with TRBJ2-2; 9 nucleotides agree with TRBD2. Trimming took 2 bases from V and 5 from J; bases not matched to a gene: 3. This CDR3 is 14 amino acids long. CDR1 is GTSNPN and CDR2 is SVGIG in the germline V gene (reference sequence). CDR3 amino acids: CAWSYLAGTGELFF. The CDR3 bases are TGTGCCTGGAGTTACCTAGCGGGAACCGGGGAGCTGTTTTTT.

This clone counts as medium-sized. DNA for the CDR3: TGTGCCAGCAGCTACGACAGGTCAAACATTCAGTACTTC. It translates to CASSYDRSNIQYF. V gene TRBV7-8 combines with J gene TRBJ2-4; maybe TRBD1 (6 bases). Germline V CDR1 and CDR2: SGHVS, FQNEAQ. The V gene lost 4 bases and the J gene lost 6 bases, with 10 bases spanning the gap. The CDR3 contains 13 residues.

The V gene is TRBV19, the J gene TRBJ2-5; D possibly uses TRBD1 or TRBD2 (5 bases each). Per the germline V gene, CDR1 is LNHDA and CDR2 is SQIVND (reference sequence). CDR3 length: 15 amino acids. V gave up 8 bases and J gave up 7 bases, with 23 bases separating them. The CDR3 here is CASGANGDPTRTQYF. The CDR3 DNA is TGTGCCAGTGGGGCTAATGGGGACCCCACCCGGACCCAGTACTTC.

CDR3 sequence (DNA): TGTGCCAGCAGTGCGACAGGGAGCTATGGCTACACCTTC. Translation: CASSATGSYGYTF. This chain connects TRBV25-1 to TRBJ1-2; TRBD1 agrees at 7 bases. This CDR3 spans 13 amino acids. CDR1 is MGHDK, CDR2 SYGVNS, per germline. V was clipped by 4 bases and J by 4 bases; unmatched bases: 3.

The chain recombines TRBV7-9 with TRBJ2-7, with 7 bases fitting TRBD2. Losses at the gene ends were 0 bases for V and 6 bases for J; bases not matched to a gene: 5. Germline CDR1 reads SEHNR; CDR2 reads FQNEAQ (reference sequence). The CDR3 consists of 14 residues. Here the CDR3 DNA reads TGTGCCAGCAGCTTAGCACGGACGGGAGGCGAGCAGTACTTC. The encoded protein is CASSLARTGGEQYF.

The chain carries TRBV27 and TRBJ2-7; 9 bases are shared with TRBD1. The V segment lost 6 bases and the J segment 4 bases; nucleotides outside the gene matches: 1. Looked up from germline, CDR1 is MNHEY and CDR2 is SMNVEV (reference sequence). This CDR3 comprises 12 residues. The CDR3 spells CASRGQGYEQYF. CDR3 DNA: TGTGCCAGCAGAGGACAGGGGTACGAGCAGTACTTC.

J is TRBJ1-2 and V is TRBV28; 10 positions match TRBD1. The V gene's germline CDR1 is MDHEN and CDR2 SYDVKM. J lost 7 bases, V lost 6 bases, and 5 bases had no gene match. There are 13 residues in the CDR3. CDR3 loop: CASRRTGGGGYTF. CDR3 bases: TGTGCCAGCAGGAGGACAGGGGGGGGTGGCTACACCTTC.

The genes are TRBV30 and TRBJ1-4, with TRBD1 as a possible D gene (5 bases). Deletions cut 1 base from V and 5 bases from J, with 8 bases between. The CDR3 is made up of 13 amino acids. Germline V lookup: CDR1 GTSNPN, CDR2 SVGIG (reference sequence). The CDR3 bases are TGTGCCTGGAGTGGGGGCCCAAATGAAAAACTGTTTTTT. Amino acid sequence: CAWSGGPNEKLFF.

The V gene is TRBV2, the J gene TRBJ2-5; TRBD2 aligns across 14 bases. Germline-derived CDR1 and CDR2 are SNHLY and FYNNEI. The V segment lost 6 bases and the J segment 7 bases; nucleotides outside the gene matches: 4. CDR3 length: 14 amino acids. As DNA, the CDR3 is TGTGCCAGCAGGGAGGGGACTAGCGGGGGGACCCAGTACTTC. This encodes CASREGTSGGTQYF.